The 7 T cell receptor beta chains reported below all come from one sample, sequenced in a study of low-dose radiotherapy and immunotherapy resistance in tumors. The time point: after trial treatment. Treatment: LDRT plus nivolumab, ipilimumab, low-dose cyclophosphamide and aspirin (RACIN trial). TRAV and TRBV primers primed cDNA for both TCRalpha and TCRbeta. Using a constant-region primer together with a V-primer adapter, TCRs were subjected to roughly 18 PCR cycles of amplification. From the reads, TCRdb called clonotypes with MiXCR, one entry per CDR3 protein. Of 80,000 or so distinct CDR3 sequences detected, over 15% appear once; the ten largest clones hold approximately 1.5%. This specimen was PBMCs, taken after low-dose radiotherapy plus immunotherapy. Receptors were obtained from a male donor with prostate cancer.

At least ten counts were recorded for this clonotype. The chain carries TRBV7-6 and TRBJ2-7; D remains unclear. The CDR3 is 12 amino acids. Germline V CDR1 and CDR2: SGHVS, FNYEAQ. Trimming took 8 bases from V and 3 from J, leaving 11 bases between them. The CDR3 protein is CASFSAIYEQYF. The CDR3 DNA reads TGTGCCAGCTTTTCCGCCATCTACGAGCAGTACTTC.

The J gene is TRBJ1-3, the V gene TRBV28; D remains unclear. The germline gives CDR1 MDHEN, CDR2 SYDVKM. The CDR3 consists of 13 residues. V was clipped by 3 bases and J by 9 bases, with 12 bases between them. CDR3 residues: CASSFSSGVTIYF. In nucleotides, the CDR3 is TGTGCCAGCAGTTTCTCTTCCGGGGTCACCATATATTTT.

This clonotype was counted ten times or more. The J gene is TRBJ2-5, the V gene TRBV11-2; TRBD2 agrees at 9 bases. V dropped 5 bases and J dropped 4; count of bases not matched to a gene: 8. The length of the CDR3 is 15 residues. CDR1 SGHAT and CDR2 FQNNGV come from the germline V gene. Here the CDR3 reads CASSPVAGGAETQYF. In nucleotides, the CDR3 is TGTGCCAGCAGCCCAGTGGCGGGAGGGGCAGAGACCCAGTACTTC.

This clonotype was counted at least ten times. The chain recombines TRBV29-1 with TRBJ2-2; the match to TRBD2 covers 10 bases. Germline CDR1 SQVTM, CDR2 ANQGSEA. This CDR3 has 15 residues. Trimming cost V 5 bases and J 7 bases; bases outside gene matches: 10. The CDR3 DNA reads TGCAGCGTTTCCGGGTCTAGCGGGAGAAGCGGGGAGCTGTTTTTT. This codes for CSVSGSSGRSGELFF.

This clonotype was recorded at least ten times. The chain employs TRBV19 and TRBJ2-7, with TRBD1 identical over 8 bases. V lost 5 bases and J lost 3; bases outside the gene matches: 9. The CDR3 runs to 15 residues. Germline CDR1 and CDR2: LNHDA and SQIVND (reference sequence). CDR3 coding DNA: TGTGCCAGTAGTGTCTCTCGAGACAGGGGCTACGAGCAGTACTTC. Its translation is CASSVSRDRGYEQYF.

A note on this clonotype: The likely explanation is a read error, given a far larger clone one base away. The chain employs TRBV6-2 or TRBV6-3 and TRBJ2-7, with D perhaps TRBD1 (8 bases). CDR1 and CDR2 (germline): MNHEY, SVGEGT. The CDR3 is 15 residues long. Trimming cost V 8 bases and J 7 bases, with 24 bases left between them. CDR3 residues: CASVIQGGSRNEQYF. In DNA, the CDR3 is TGTGCCAGCGTAATACAGGGGGGGAGCCGCAATGAGCAGTACTTC.

On this clonotype itself: A far larger clone is one base from this, pointing to a likely read error. The J gene is TRBJ1-6, the V gene TRBV26; the table calls TRBD1, which could not be checked here. TRBV26 is classified as a pseudogene. This CDR3 comprises 14 residues. CDR3 sequence: CASRRQRGNSPLHF. In nucleotides, the CDR3 is TGTGCCAGCAGGCGACAGAGGGGAAATTCACCCCTCCACTTT.